This T cell receptor (beta chain) was sequenced for a study of blood T cell repertoires in COVID-19. About the study: COVID-19 samples, acute and convalescent, were from the United States, Italy and Spain. The analysed material was cDNA or gDNA that came from T cells, B-cell-depleted T cells, or PBMCs.

Source study methods: Estimated nucleated cell counts came from reference gene primer amplification. Assay: immunoSEQ multiplex PCR; the TCRdb copy retains only in-frame clones and omits some. V, J and clone size derive from that table, while D and trimming were established from the DNA sequence. Here the sample spans about 97,000 clones, around 87% being singletons. Trimming cost V 6 bases and J 1 base; bases outside gene matches: 4. The CDR3 runs to 17 residues. Germline V gene sequence: CDR1 SNHLY, CDR2 FYNNEI. The TCR comes from a man aged 50 to 60 with active or convalescent COVID-19. The sample was peripheral blood. The chain joins TRBV2 to TRBJ2-3; 16 nucleotides match TRBD2. This CDR3 is CASRPGTSGGGTDTQYF. The CDR3 DNA reads as TGTGCCAGCAGACCCGGGACTAGCGGGGGGGGCACAGATACGCAGTATTTT.